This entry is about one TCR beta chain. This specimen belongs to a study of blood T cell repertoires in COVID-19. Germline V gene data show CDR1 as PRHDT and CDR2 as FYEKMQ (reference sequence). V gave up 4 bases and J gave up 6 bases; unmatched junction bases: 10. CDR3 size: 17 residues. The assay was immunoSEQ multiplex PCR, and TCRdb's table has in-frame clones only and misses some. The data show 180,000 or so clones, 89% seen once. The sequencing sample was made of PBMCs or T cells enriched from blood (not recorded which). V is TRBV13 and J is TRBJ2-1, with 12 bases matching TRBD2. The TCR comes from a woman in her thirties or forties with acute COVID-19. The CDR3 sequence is CASSSHSRLAGVNEQFF. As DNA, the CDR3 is TGTGCCAGCAGCTCCCACTCACGACTAGCGGGAGTCAATGAGCAGTTCTTC.